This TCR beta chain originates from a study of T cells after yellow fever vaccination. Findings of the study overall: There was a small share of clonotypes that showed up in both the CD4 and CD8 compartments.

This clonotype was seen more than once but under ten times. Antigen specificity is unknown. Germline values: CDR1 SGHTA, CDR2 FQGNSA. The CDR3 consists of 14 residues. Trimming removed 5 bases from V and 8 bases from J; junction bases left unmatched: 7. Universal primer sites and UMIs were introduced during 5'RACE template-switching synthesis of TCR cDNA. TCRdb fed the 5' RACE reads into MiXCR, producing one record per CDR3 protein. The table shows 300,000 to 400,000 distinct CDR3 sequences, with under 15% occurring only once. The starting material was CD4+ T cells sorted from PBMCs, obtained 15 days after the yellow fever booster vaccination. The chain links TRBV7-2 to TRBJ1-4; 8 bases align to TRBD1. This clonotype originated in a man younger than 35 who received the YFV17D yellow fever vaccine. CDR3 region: CASSPGGGWEKLFF. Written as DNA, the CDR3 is TGTGCCAGCAGCCCAGGGGGCGGTTGGGAAAAACTGTTTTTT.